This T cell receptor beta chain was obtained from a study of T cell clonotyping in hematopoietic cell transplantation. V was clipped by 2 bases and J by 8 bases, with 7 bases between them. Per germline, CDR1 LNHDA and CDR2 SQIVND (reference sequence). This CDR3 region has 12 residues. Data came from immunoSEQ multiplex PCR; TCRdb stores just in-frame clones and leaves some out. The sample shows more than 25,000 clones, about 80% of them seen only once. Whole-study results and caveats: Without cell sorting, CD4 versus CD8 contributions remain unresolved. After transplant, recipient diversity fell while pathologically expanded clonotypes grew through day 180.

Regarding time point: recipient sample about 28 days before transplant, after cytoreduction. Remarks on this clone: Its antigen remains unknown.

Specimen: peripheral blood mononuclear cells, collected before stem cell transplant. The rearrangement joins TRBV19 to TRBJ1-5; D remains unclear. This TCR was recovered from a woman under 40 with chronic myeloid leukemia. Some clones in this sample may be carry-over from other donors' samples. CDR3 nucleotides: TGTGCCAGTAGTATAATGAAGGAGCCCCAGCATTTT. This sequence encodes CASSIMKEPQHF.